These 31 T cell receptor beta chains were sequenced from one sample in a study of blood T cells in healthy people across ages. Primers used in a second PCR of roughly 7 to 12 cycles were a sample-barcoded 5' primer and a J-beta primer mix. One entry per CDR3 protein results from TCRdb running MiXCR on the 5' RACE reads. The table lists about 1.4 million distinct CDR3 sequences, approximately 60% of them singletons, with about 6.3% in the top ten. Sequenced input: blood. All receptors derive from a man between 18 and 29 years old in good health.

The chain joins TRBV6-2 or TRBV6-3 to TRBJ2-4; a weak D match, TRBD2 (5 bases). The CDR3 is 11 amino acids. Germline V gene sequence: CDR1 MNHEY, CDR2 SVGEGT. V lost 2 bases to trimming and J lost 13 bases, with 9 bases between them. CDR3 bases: TGTGCCAGCAGTTACGTGTGGGAGCAGTACTTC. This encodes CASSYVWEQYF.

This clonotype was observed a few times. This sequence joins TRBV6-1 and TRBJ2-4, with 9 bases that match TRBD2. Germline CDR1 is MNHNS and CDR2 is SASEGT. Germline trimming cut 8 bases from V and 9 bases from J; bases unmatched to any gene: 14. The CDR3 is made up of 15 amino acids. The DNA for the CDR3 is TGTGCCAGCCATAAGAGGGCTAGCGGGACGGGCATTCAGTACTTC. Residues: CASHKRASGTGIQYF.

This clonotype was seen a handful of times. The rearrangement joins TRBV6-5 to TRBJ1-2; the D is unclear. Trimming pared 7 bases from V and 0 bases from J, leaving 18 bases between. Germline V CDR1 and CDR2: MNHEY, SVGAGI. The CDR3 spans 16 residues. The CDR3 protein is CASNSRPWTSNYGYTF. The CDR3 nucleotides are TGTGCCAGCAATAGCCGGCCGTGGACCTCTAACTATGGCTACACCTTC.

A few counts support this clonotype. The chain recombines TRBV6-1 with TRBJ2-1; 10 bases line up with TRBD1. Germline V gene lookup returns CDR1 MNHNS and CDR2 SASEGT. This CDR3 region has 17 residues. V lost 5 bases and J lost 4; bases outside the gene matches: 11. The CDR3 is CASSLGQGLNLYNEQFF. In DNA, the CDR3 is TGTGCCAGCAGTCTGGGACAGGGGCTCAACCTTTACAATGAGCAGTTCTTC.

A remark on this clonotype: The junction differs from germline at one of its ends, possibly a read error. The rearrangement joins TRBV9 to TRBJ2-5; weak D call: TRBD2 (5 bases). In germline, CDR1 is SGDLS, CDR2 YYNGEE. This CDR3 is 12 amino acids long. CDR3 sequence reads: CASSVKGEIQYF. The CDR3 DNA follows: TGTGCCAGCAGCGTAAAGGGAGAGATCCAGTACTTC. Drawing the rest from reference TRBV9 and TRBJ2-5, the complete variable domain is DSGVTQTPKHLITATGQRVTLRCSPRSGDLSVYWYQQSLDQGLQFLIQYYNGEERAKGNILERFSAQQFPDLHSELNLSSLELGDSALYFCASSVKGEIQYFGPGTRLLVL.

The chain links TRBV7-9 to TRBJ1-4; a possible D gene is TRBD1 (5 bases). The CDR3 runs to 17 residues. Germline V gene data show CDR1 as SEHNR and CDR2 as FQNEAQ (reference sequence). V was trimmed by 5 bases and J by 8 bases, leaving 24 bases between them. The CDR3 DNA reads TGTGCCAGCAGCAACACCGACGTAGGAGGGGAGGAGGAAAAACTGTTTTTT. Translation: CASSNTDVGGEEEKLFF.

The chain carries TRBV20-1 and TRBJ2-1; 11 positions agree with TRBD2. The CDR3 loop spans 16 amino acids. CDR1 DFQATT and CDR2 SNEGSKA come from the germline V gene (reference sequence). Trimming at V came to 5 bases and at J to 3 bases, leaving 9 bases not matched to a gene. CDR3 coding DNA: TGCAGTGCTGAAGATCCCCTAGCGGGGGGCTACAATGAGCAGTTCTTC. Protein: CSAEDPLAGGYNEQFF.

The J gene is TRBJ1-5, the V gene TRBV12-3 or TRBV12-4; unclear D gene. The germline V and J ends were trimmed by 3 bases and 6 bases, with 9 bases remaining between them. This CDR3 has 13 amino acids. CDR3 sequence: CASSFRRAQPQHF. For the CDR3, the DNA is TGTGCCAGCAGTTTCAGGAGGGCTCAGCCCCAGCATTTT.

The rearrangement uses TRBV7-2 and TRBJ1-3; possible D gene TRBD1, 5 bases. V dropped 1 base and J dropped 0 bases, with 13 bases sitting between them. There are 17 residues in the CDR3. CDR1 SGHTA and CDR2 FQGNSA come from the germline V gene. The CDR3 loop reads CASSLVGDPRSGNTIYF. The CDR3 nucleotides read TGTGCCAGCAGCTTAGTCGGGGACCCCCGCTCTGGAAACACCATATATTTT. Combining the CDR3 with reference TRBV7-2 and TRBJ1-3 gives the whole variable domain GAGVSQSPSNKVTEKGKDVELRCDPISGHTALYWYRQSLGQGLEFLIYFQGNSAPDKSGLPSDRFSAERTGGSVSTLTIQRTQQEDSAVYLCASSLVGDPRSGNTIYFGEGSWLTVV.

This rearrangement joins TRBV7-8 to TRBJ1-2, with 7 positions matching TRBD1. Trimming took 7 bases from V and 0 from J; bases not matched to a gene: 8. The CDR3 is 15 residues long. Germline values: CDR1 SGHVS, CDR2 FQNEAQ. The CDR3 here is CASTLTGQPNYGYTF. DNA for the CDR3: TGTGCCAGCACCCTAACGGGACAGCCTAACTATGGCTACACCTTC.

As DNA, the CDR3 is TGTGCCAGCAGTCAGTTGCTCGGCGAGCAGTACTTC. Translation gives CASSQLLGEQYF. V usage is TRBV3-1 and J usage is TRBJ2-7; D remains ambiguous. This CDR3 comprises 12 residues. Germline V gene sequence: CDR1 LGHDT, CDR2 YNNKEL (reference sequence). Trimming removed 6 bases from V and 6 bases from J, with 12 bases in between.

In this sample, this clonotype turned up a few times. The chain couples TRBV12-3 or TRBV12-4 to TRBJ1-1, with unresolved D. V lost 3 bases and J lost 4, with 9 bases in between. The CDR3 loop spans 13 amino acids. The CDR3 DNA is TGTGCCAGCAGTTTGGGCTGGGGCACTGAAGCTTTCTTT. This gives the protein CASSLGWGTEAFF.

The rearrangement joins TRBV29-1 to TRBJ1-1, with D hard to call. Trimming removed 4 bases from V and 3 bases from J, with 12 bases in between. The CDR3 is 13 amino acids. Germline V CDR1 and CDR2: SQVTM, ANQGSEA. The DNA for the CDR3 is TGCAGCGTTGGGGCCGGAACGTACACTGAAGCTTTCTTT. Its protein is CSVGAGTYTEAFF.

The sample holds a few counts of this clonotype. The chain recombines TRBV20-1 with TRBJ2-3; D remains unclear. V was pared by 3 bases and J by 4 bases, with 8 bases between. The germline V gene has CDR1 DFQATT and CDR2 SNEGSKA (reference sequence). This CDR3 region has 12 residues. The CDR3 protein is CSARDVADTQYF. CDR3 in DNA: TGCAGTGCTAGGGACGTTGCAGATACGCAGTATTTT.

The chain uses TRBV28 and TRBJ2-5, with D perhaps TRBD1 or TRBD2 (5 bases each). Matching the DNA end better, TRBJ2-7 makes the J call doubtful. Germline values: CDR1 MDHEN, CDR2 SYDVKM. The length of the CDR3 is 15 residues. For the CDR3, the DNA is TGTGCCAGCAGAGGGAGCAGGGACGGGTACTACGAGCAGTACTTC. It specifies CASRGSRDGYYEQYF.

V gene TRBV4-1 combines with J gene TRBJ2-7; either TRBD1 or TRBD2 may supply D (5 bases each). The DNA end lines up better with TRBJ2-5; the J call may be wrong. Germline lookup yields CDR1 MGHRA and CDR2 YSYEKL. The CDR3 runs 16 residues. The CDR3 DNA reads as TGCGCCAGCAGCCAAGTTTTGGGGGAGACGACGGAGACCCAGTACTTC. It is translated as CASSQVLGETTETQYF.

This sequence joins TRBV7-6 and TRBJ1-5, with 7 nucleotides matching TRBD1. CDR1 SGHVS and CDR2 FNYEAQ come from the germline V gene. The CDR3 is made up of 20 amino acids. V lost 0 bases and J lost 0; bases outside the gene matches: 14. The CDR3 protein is CASSLAPGQSGGYSNQPQHF. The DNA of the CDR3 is TGTGCCAGCAGCTTAGCCCCGGGACAGTCCGGGGGTTATAGCAATCAGCCCCAGCATTTT.

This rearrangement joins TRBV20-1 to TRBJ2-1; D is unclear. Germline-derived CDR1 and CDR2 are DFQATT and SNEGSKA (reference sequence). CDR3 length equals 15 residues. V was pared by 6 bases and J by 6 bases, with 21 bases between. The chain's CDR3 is CSAYHYSRKTNEQFF. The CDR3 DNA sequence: TGCAGTGCCTACCACTACTCGAGAAAGACCAATGAGCAGTTCTTC.

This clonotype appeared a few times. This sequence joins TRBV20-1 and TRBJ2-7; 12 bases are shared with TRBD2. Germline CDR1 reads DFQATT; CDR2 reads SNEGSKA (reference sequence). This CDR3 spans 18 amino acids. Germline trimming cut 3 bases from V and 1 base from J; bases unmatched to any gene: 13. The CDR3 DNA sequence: TGCAGTGCTAGGCGGTTGAGGACTAGCGGGGAGTCGTCCTACGAGCAGTACTTC. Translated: CSARRLRTSGESSYEQYF.

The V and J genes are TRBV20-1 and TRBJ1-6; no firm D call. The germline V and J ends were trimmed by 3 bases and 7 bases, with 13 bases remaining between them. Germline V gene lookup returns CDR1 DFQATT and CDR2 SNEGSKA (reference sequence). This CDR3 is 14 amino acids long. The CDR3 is CSASSATGNSPLHF. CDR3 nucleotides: TGCAGTGCTAGTTCCGCAACGGGGAATTCACCCCTCCACTTT.

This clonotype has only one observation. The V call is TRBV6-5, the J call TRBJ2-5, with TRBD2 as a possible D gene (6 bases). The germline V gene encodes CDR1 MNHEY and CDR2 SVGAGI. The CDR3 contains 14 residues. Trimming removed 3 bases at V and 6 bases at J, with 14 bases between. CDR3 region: CASSYGKGGKTQYF. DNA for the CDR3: TGTGCCAGCAGTTATGGGAAGGGAGGAAAGACCCAGTACTTC.

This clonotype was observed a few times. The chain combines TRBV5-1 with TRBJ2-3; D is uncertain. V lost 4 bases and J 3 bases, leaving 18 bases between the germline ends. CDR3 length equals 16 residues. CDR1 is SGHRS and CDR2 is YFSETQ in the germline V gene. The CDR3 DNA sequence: TGCGCCAGCAGCCCCCTGCCAAGTCTGGGGACAGATACGCAGTATTTT. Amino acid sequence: CASSPLPSLGTDTQYF. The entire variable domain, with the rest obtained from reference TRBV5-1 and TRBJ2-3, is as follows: KAGVTQTPRYLIKTRGQQVTLSCSPISGHRSVSWYQQTPGQGLQFLFEYFSETQRNKGNFPGRFSGRQFSNSRSEMNVSTLELGDSALYLCASSPLPSLGTDTQYFGPGTRLTVL.

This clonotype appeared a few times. CDR3 residues: CASSQVSYGYTF. CDR3 DNA: TGTGCCAGCAGCCAAGTCAGCTATGGCTACACCTTC. V is TRBV14 and J is TRBJ1-2; unclear D gene. This CDR3 region has 12 residues. V was shortened by 1 base and J by 4 bases, with 4 bases between the two germline ends. Germline V CDR1 and CDR2: SGHDN, FVKESK.

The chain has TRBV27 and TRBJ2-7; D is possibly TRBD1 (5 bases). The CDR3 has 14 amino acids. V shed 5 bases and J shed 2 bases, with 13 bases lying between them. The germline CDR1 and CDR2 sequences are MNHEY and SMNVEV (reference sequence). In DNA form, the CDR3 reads TGTGCCAGCAGTCCCCTGACAGCTACCTACGAGCAGTACTTC. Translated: CASSPLTATYEQYF.

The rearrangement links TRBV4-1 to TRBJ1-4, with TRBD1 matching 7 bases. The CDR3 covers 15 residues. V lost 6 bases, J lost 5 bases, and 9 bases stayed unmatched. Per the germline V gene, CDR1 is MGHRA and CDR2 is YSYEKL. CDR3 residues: CASRPAGTENEKLFF. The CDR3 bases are TGCGCCAGCAGACCTGCCGGGACAGAGAATGAAAAACTGTTTTTT.

CDR3 nucleotides: TGTGCCATTCGACTGGGAAGCAATGAGCAGTTCTTC. Protein product: CAIRLGSNEQFF. The rearrangement uses TRBV10-3 and TRBJ2-1, with no clear D. CDR1 and CDR2 (germline): ENHRY, SYGVKD. The CDR3 runs to 12 residues. V was shortened by 9 bases and J by 6 bases, with 12 bases between the two germline ends.

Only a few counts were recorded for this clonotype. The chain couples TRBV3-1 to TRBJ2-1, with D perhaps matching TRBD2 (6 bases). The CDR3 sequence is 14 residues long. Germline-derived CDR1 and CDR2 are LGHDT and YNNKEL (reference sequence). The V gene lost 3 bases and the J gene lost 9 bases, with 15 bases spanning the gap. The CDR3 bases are TGTGCCAGCAGCCAGGCGGAGGGCAGCAGTGAGCAGTTCTTC. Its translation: CASSQAEGSSEQFF.

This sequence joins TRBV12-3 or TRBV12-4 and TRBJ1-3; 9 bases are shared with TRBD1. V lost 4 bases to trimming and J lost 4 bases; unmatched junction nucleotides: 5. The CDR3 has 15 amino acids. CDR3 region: CASSWGGQGGNTIYF. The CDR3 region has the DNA TGTGCCAGCAGTTGGGGGGGACAGGGAGGAAACACCATATATTTT.

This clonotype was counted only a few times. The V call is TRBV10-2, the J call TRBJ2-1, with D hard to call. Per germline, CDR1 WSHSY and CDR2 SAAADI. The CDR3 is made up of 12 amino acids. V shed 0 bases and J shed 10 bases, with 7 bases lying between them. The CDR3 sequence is CASSESVAEQFF. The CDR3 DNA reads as TGCGCCAGCAGTGAGTCGGTGGCAGAGCAGTTCTTC.

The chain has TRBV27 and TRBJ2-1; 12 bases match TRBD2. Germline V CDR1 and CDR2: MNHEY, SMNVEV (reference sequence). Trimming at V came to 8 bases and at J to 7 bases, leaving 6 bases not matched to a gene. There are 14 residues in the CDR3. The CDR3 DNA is TGTGCCAGCTGGACTAGCGGGAAAGTGAATGAGCAGTTCTTC. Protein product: CASWTSGKVNEQFF.

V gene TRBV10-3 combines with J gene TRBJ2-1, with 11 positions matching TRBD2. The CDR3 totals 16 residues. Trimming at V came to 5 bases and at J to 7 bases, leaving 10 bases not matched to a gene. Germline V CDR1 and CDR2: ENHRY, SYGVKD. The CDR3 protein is CAISIIGSGRDNEQFF. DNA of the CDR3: TGTGCCATCAGTATAATCGGTAGCGGGAGGGATAATGAGCAGTTCTTC.